This T cell receptor (beta chain) was captured by sequencing in a study of beta chain features in type 1 diabetes (dated by TCRdb to 2016 to 2019). For the wider study: No differences in mean age, gender distribution, total cell number or subset yield were found between patients and healthy donors. Naive and central memory subsets were obtained from all 30 or so donors, but regulatory and stem cell-like memory subsets were isolated from only 8 patients and roughly eight healthy donors. Across all samples, around 99 million sorted cells were examined, and cell number per subset correlated strongly with RNA yield. The study compared TCRB repertoires of sorted circulating CD4+ T cell subsets between recently diagnosed type 1 diabetes patients and matched healthy donors.

Inclusive of the bounding cysteine and phenylalanine, the CDR3 is 15 residues long. CDR3 DNA is the only sequence kept; it has 45 bases, read in frame from the first base. V gives up 2 bases and J gives up 6 bases, and the segment between their germline ends measures 14 bases. The germline V gene (reference sequence) sets CDR1 to SGHKS and CDR2 to YYEKEE. Each donor gave one peripheral blood draw, roughly 110 mL on average, collected into heparinised tubes. A BD FACSAria II was used to sort naive, central memory, regulatory and stem cell-like memory CD4+ T cells with a panel that included CD45RO, CCR7, CD25, CD127, CD95 and CD27. All sorted populations exceeded 95% purity. PBMCs were isolated right away by Lymphoprep density gradient centrifugation and were stained directly, without culture. So that batch effects would be minimized, each experiment stained and sorted samples in pairs, pairing one healthy donor with one patient.

This clone was detected many times. Its cognate antigen has yet to be identified. No much larger clonotype is one base removed from it; base qualities were not supplied. Overall study outcomes, separate from this receptor: At VDJ recombination sites, type 1 diabetes patients had fewer insertions and more deleted nucleotides, which implies abnormalities in thymic rearrangement. PCR might favor shorter templates, but patient and control samples were amplified and corrected together, so any skew would affect both groups equally. Naive, central memory and regulatory TCRB repertoires appeared to be more alike among patients than among healthy donors. Type 1 diabetes patients showed a moderate but significant shortening of TCRB CDR3 length in all four CD4+ subsets. Because cDNA was sequenced instead of genomic DNA, highly expressing activated cells could be over-represented, though the groups showed no difference in activation or CD3 levels. Because small numbers of individuals were included in the HLA sub-analyses, any influence of HLA type on TCRB rearrangement was left unresolved.

The High Capacity cDNA Reverse Transcription Kit was used to reverse transcribe all of the isolated RNA, meaning that expressed TCRB transcripts were what got sequenced. Naive, central memory and regulatory T cell samples underwent deep immunoSEQ sequencing, averaging around 4 million total reads per sample. Sorted cells were lysed in RLT buffer, and RNA was extracted using DNase-treated RNeasy Micro or Mini kits according to cell number. To prevent cross-contamination, each cell subset was processed individually, whereas patient and healthy donor samples were processed jointly. The immunoSEQ multiplex PCR was used to amplify TCRB sequences from cDNA, generating 87-bp fragments that spanned the CDR3 region. The amplicons were sequenced using the Illumina HiSeq platform. The authors' analysis ran thus. Synthetic template baselines were used to correct PCR bias computationally, reads within Hamming distance 2 were collapsed together, and singletons that could not be merged were discarded. By aligning reads against IMGT, V, D and J genes, CDR3 length, and insertions or deletions at six rearrangement sites were assigned. Within each subset, clonotype counts were normalized to sorted cell number, after which true diversity and Gini coefficients were computed with the tcR R package. The overlap coefficient, calculated on TCRB nucleotide sequences, was used to measure repertoire sharing. Sourced from immuneACCESS, this table was stored by TCRdb with only in-frame sequences that have V and J called. A share of the clones is absent; for the studies checked, an unresolved V gene accounts for under half, and the remainder has no known explanation. V and J calls and clone size are copied from that table; D and trimming were computed from the DNA. The sample records approximately 160,000 clones, around a tenth of which are singletons. The ten largest make up more than 0.45% of the sample.

The sequence links TRBV5-5 to TRBJ2-2, with no reliable assignment of the D segment. This clonotype originated in a man younger than 40 with type 1 diabetes. Sequencing input: central memory CD4+ T cells from blood. The CDR3 region reads CASSFSRLISGELFF. The bases are TGTGCCAGCAGCTTCAGCAGACTCATCTCCGGGGAGCTGTTTTTT.